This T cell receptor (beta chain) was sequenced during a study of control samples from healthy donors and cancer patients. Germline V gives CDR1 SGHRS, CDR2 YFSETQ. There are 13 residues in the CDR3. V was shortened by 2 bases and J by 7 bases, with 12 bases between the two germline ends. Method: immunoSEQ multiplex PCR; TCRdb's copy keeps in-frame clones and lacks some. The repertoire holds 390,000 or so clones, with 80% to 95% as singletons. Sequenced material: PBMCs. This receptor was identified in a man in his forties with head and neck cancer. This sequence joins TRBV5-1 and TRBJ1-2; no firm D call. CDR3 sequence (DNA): TGCGCCAGCAGCTTTCTTGCCTCCTCTGGCTACACCTTC. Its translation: CASSFLASSGYTF.